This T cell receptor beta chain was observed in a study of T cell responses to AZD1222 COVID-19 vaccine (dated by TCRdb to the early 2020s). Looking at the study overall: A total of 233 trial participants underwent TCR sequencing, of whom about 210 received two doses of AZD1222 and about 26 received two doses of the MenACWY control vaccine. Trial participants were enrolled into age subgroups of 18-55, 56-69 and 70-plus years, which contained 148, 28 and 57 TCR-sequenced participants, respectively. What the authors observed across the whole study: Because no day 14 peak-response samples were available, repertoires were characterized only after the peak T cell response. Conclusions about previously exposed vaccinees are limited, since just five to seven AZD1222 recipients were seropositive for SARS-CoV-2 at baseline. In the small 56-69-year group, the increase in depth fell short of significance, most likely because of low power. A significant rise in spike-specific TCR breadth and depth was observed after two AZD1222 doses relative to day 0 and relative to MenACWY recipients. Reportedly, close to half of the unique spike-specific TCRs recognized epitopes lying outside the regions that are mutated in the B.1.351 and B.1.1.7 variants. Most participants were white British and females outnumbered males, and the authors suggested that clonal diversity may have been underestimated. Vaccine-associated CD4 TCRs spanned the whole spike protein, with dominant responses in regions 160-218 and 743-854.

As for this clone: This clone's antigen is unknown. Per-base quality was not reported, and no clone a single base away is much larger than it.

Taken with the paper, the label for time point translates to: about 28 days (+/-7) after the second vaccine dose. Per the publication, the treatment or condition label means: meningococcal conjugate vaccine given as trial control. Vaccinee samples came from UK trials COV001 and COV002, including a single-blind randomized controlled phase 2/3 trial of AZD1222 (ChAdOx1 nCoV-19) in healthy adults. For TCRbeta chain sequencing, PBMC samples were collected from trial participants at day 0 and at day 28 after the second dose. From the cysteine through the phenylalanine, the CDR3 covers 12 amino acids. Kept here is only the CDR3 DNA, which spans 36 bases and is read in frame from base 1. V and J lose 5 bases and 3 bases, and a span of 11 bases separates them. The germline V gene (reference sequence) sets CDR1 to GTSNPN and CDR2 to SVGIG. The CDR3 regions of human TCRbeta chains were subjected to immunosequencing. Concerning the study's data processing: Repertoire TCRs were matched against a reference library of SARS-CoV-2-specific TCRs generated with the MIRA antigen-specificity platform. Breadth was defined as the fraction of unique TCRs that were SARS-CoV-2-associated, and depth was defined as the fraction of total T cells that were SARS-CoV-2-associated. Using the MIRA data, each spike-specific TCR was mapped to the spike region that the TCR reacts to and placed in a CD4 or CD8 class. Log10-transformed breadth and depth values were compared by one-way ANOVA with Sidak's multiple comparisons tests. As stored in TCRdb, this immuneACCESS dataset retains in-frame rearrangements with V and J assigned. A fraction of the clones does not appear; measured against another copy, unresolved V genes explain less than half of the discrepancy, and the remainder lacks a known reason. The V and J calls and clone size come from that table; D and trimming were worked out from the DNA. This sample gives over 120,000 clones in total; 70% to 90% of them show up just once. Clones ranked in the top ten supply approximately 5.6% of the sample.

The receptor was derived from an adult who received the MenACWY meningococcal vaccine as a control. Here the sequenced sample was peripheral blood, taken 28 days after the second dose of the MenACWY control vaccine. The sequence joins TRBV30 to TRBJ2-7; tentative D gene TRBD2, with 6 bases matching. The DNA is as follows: TGTGCCTGGGCCCAGGGACTCTACGAGCAGTACTTC. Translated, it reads CAWAQGLYEQYF.